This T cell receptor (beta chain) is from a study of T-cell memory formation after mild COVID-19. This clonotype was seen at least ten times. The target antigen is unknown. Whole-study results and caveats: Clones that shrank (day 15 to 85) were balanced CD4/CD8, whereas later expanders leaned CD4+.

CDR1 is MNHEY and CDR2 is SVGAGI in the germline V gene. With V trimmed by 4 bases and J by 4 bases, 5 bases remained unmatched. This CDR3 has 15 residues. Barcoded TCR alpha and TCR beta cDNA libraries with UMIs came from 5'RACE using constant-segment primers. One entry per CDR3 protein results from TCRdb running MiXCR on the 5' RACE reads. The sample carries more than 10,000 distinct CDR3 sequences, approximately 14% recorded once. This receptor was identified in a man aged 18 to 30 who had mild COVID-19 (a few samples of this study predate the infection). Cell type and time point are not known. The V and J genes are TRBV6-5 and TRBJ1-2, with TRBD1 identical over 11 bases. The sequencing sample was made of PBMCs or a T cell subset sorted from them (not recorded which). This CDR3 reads CASSSTDRGLYGYTF. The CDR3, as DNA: TGTGCCAGCAGTTCCACGGACAGGGGGCTCTATGGCTACACCTTC.